This T cell receptor beta chain was identified during a study of blood T cells in healthy people across ages. Overall study results and limits: Long-lived donors carried more naive CD4+ cells and greater diversity than aged donors. Measured against age, TCR beta diversity per million T cells decreased in a roughly linear manner.

This clonotype was counted only a few times. Antigen specificity is unknown. Germline V CDR1 and CDR2: KGHDR, SFDVKD. This CDR3 region has 14 residues. V dropped 3 bases and J dropped 2 bases, with 10 bases sitting between them. Combining a sample-barcoded 5' primer with a J-beta primer mix, a second PCR ran for about 7 to 11 cycles. TCRdb fed the 5' RACE reads into MiXCR, producing one record per CDR3 protein. This sample has 1.8 million or so distinct CDR3 sequences, with approximately 40% found just once. The sequenced material came from blood. This clonotype was obtained from a human donor in good health. The chain joins TRBV24-1 to TRBJ2-7; the D gene is possibly TRBD1 (5 bases). The CDR3 nucleotides read TGTGCCACCAGTGATACAGGTCCAGCCTACGAGCAGTACTTC. Protein: CATSDTGPAYEQYF.